The T cell receptor beta chain described here comes from a study of blood T cell repertoires in COVID-19. For the study at large: Material from acute and convalescent COVID-19 was sourced from the United States, Italy and Spain. PBMCs, B-cell-depleted T cells, or T cells were the source of the cDNA or gDNA that made up the material.

As originally analysed: Reference gene primers were amplified, and this amplification served to estimate nucleated cell counts. The repertoire was sequenced with immunoSEQ multiplex PCR; TCRdb's copy has only in-frame clones and lacks some. V and J calls and clone size are copied from that table; D and trimming were computed from the DNA. Seen here are fewer than 30,000 clones, roughly 80% observed once, and the top ten hold more than 15%. This sequence originates from a woman between 55 and 75 years old with acute or convalescent COVID-19. The specimen was peripheral blood.

CDR3 DNA: TGCAGCGTTGGAGGGTGGAACACTGAAGCTTTCTTT. This codes for CSVGGWNTEAFF. The rearrangement links TRBV29-1 to TRBJ1-1; no reliable D call. CDR1 and CDR2 (germline): SQVTM, ANQGSEA. The CDR3 covers 12 residues. Between the trimmed V and J ends, which lost 4 bases and 1 base, there was a span of 7 bases.